The next 21 T cell receptor beta chains were all read from a single sample in a study of shared clonotypes between healthy human individuals. The assay was immunoSEQ multiplex PCR, and TCRdb's table has in-frame clones only and misses some. The data hold about 230,000 clones, with 60% to 80% observed a single time. Sequencing was performed on memory CD4+ T cells sorted from blood. The sample's subset: CD45RA-negative fraction. These TCRs come from a man aged 25 to 45 in good health.

This clone has only one observation. This sequence joins TRBV5-4 and TRBJ2-3, with TRBD1 matching over 10 bases. V shed 4 bases and J 5 bases; nucleotides not matched to a gene: 4. The CDR3 contains 14 residues. Germline values: CDR1 SGHNT, CDR2 YYREEE (reference sequence). CDR3 protein: CASSRQGAGDTQYF. The CDR3 DNA sequence: TGTGCCAGCAGCAGACAGGGGGCCGGAGATACGCAGTATTTT.

The rearrangement uses TRBV11-2 and TRBJ2-7; D uncertain. The CDR3 has 14 residues. Germline V CDR1 and CDR2: SGHAT, FQNNGV. Trimming took 1 base from V and 2 from J, leaving 9 bases between them. In DNA form, the CDR3 reads TGTGCCAGCAGCTTAGCCCAAACCCCCTACGAGCAGTACTTC. It codes for CASSLAQTPYEQYF.

This clone was counted between two and nine times. The rearrangement uses TRBV9 and TRBJ1-1; D not certain. Deletions cut 6 bases from V and 4 bases from J, with 13 bases between. The V gene's germline CDR1 is SGDLS and CDR2 YYNGEE. CDR3 length equals 13 residues. As DNA, the CDR3 is TGTGCCAGCACCGGAGACATGAGCACTGAAGCTTTCTTT. Amino acids: CASTGDMSTEAFF.

The chain is built from TRBV2 and TRBJ2-1; 14 positions agree with TRBD2. The trim removed 5 bases at V and 0 bases at J, leaving 9 bases unmatched. This CDR3 has 19 amino acids. Looked up from germline, CDR1 is SNHLY and CDR2 is FYNNEI. Here the CDR3 DNA reads TGTGCCAGCAGTAGAACCGGGACTAGCGGGAGCCCCTCCTACAATGAGCAGTTCTTC. This sequence encodes CASSRTGTSGSPSYNEQFF.

This clone was counted only a few times. The CDR3 bases are TGTGCCAGCAGCTCCCGCGCTGGGGCCAACGTCCTGACTTTC. It encodes CASSSRAGANVLTF. The V call is TRBV5-6, the J call TRBJ2-6; D ambiguous. The germline gives CDR1 SGHDT, CDR2 YYEEEE. The CDR3 runs to 14 residues. Trimming cost V 3 bases and J 2 bases, with 6 bases left between them.

This clone has more than one count but fewer than ten. V and J are TRBV29-1 and TRBJ2-7; 7 bases align to TRBD1. This CDR3 region has 11 residues. The germline CDR1 and CDR2 sequences are SQVTM and ANQGSEA. V was clipped by 6 bases and J by 7 bases; unmatched bases: 6. The CDR3 DNA is TGCAGCGTCCAGGGACAGAAAGAGCAGTACTTC. Protein: CSVQGQKEQYF.

This rearrangement joins TRBV6-1 to TRBJ1-2; 8 positions match TRBD1. The ends lost 5 bases at V and 5 bases at J; junction bases unmatched: 7. Germline loops: CDR1 MNHNS, CDR2 SASEGT. The CDR3 is 14 residues long. CDR3 in DNA: TGTGCCAGCAGTACCCTCGGACAGGGATATGGCTACACCTTC. Protein product: CASSTLGQGYGYTF.

This clone was picked up a small number of times. The chain combines TRBV7-6 with TRBJ2-3, with D unclear. Germline CDR1 reads SGHVS; CDR2 reads FNYEAQ. The CDR3 has 12 residues. Trimming took off 1 base at V and 1 base at J, with 0 bases between the two ends. CDR3 in amino acids: CASSLGTDTQYF. Here the CDR3 DNA reads TGTGCCAGCAGCTTAGGCACAGATACGCAGTATTTT.

The table lists this clone with a count of one. This sequence joins TRBV7-9 and TRBJ1-2; D remains unclear. CDR1 SEHNR and CDR2 FQNEAQ come from the germline V gene (reference sequence). This CDR3 has 14 amino acids. V lost 1 base to trimming and J lost 8 bases, with 14 bases between them. The CDR3 here is CASSLETPAGGYTF. The CDR3 bases are TGTGCCAGCAGCTTAGAGACTCCTGCCGGGGGCTACACCTTC.

V gene TRBV7-2 combines with J gene TRBJ1-1, with 7 bases fitting TRBD1. Per germline, CDR1 SGHTA and CDR2 FQGNSA. Germline trimming cut 5 bases from V and 4 bases from J; bases unmatched to any gene: 7. This CDR3 region has 14 residues. CDR3 DNA: TGTGCCAGCAGCGCGAACAGGGGTGGCACTGAAGCTTTCTTT. It translates to CASSANRGGTEAFF.

The sample holds many counts of this clone. The J gene is TRBJ2-1, the V gene TRBV7-9; D is unresolved. The CDR3 extends over 15 amino acids. With 5 bases removed from V and 0 bases from J, the gap between germline ends came to 11 bases. CDR1 and CDR2 (germline): SEHNR, FQNEAQ (reference sequence). Here the CDR3 reads CASSDLGVSYNEQFF. The CDR3 DNA is TGTGCCAGCAGCGACCTTGGGGTCTCCTACAATGAGCAGTTCTTC.

With regard to this clone: A read error may explain this, as a much larger clone is one base away. V usage is TRBV6-5 and J usage is TRBJ1-4, with a tentative D call TRBD1 (6 bases). The CDR3 consists of 14 residues. Trimming left V 6 bases short and J 0 bases short, with 8 bases between. CDR1 MNHEY and CDR2 SVGAGI come from the germline V gene. Here the CDR3 DNA reads TGTGCCAGCAGCCGGACAGCAACTAATGAAAAACTGTTTTTT. This sequence encodes CASSRTATNEKLFF.

This chain connects TRBV25-1 to TRBJ2-2; a weak D match, TRBD2 (6 bases). Germline V lookup: CDR1 MGHDK, CDR2 SYGVNS. V gave up 3 bases and J gave up 3 bases, with 11 bases separating them. The CDR3 is 15 amino acids. The CDR3 reads CASSDQRRDTGELFF. CDR3 DNA sequence: TGTGCCAGCAGTGACCAGCGGAGGGACACCGGGGAGCTGTTTTTT.

The DNA for the CDR3 is TGTGCCAGCAGCCAGATAAGTCAAGAGACCCAGTACTTC. Translated, it gives CASSQISQETQYF. The V call is TRBV14, the J call TRBJ2-5; D not resolved. This CDR3 has 13 residues. Germline loops: CDR1 SGHDN, CDR2 FVKESK. Trimming took off 3 bases at V and 2 bases at J, with 7 bases between the two ends.

J is TRBJ2-5 and V is TRBV27; 9 bases are a match to TRBD1. With V trimmed by 5 bases and J by 7 bases, 8 bases remained unmatched. CDR1 and CDR2 from the germline V gene are MNHEY and SMNVEV (reference sequence). This CDR3 contains 14 residues. CDR3 DNA sequence: TGTGCCAGCAGTCCGGGACAGGGTGGGGTGACCCAGTACTTC. It yields the protein CASSPGQGGVTQYF.

The chain couples TRBV19 to TRBJ1-3; D not certain. The CDR3 contains 16 residues. V gave up 10 bases and J gave up 3 bases, with 22 bases separating them. Germline CDR1 is LNHDA and CDR2 is SQIVND (reference sequence). The CDR3 coding sequence is TGTGCCACCAACCCAAGTTCCCTTTCTTTTGGAAACACCATATATTTT. Protein sequence: CATNPSSLSFGNTIYF.

The V call is TRBV5-4, the J call TRBJ2-1; TRBD1 matches at 10 bases. This CDR3 has 20 amino acids. The germline V gene encodes CDR1 SGHNT and CDR2 YYREEE (reference sequence). V was clipped by 4 bases and J by 1 base; unmatched bases: 17. DNA for the CDR3: TGTGCCAGCAGCCCCAGTTGGACAGGGGGAGCGGTGGGTTCCTACAATGAGCAGTTCTTC. Translation: CASSPSWTGGAVGSYNEQFF.

The chain uses TRBV19 and TRBJ1-4, with D unclear. Trimming took off 11 bases at V and 8 bases at J, with 18 bases between the two ends. The V gene's germline CDR1 is LNHDA and CDR2 SQIVND (reference sequence). This CDR3 contains 13 residues. CDR3: CASNPDVKEKLFF. CDR3 bases: TGTGCCTCTAATCCGGACGTTAAAGAAAAACTGTTTTTT.

The chain employs TRBV10-2 and TRBJ2-7, with D maybe TRBD1 (5 bases). Germline V gene sequence: CDR1 WSHSY, CDR2 SAAADI. Trimming took 8 bases from V and 2 from J, leaving 7 bases between them. The CDR3 contains 11 residues. The CDR3 is CASLGAYEQYF. CDR3 sequence (DNA): TGCGCCAGCTTAGGGGCCTACGAGCAGTACTTC.

J is TRBJ2-1 and V is TRBV11-2; D unclear. This CDR3 has 14 residues. Germline V gives CDR1 SGHAT, CDR2 FQNNGV. Trimming took 1 base from V and 10 from J, leaving 14 bases between them. CDR3 in DNA: TGTGCCAGCAGCTTAGTCGACTCCGGCAGGGAGCAGTTCTTC. Protein sequence: CASSLVDSGREQFF.

The rearrangement joins TRBV5-1 to TRBJ2-6, with D unclear. The V end was cut by 0 bases, the J end by 0 bases, with 4 bases between. In germline, CDR1 is SGHRS, CDR2 YFSETQ. The CDR3 is 15 amino acids. In DNA, the CDR3 is TGCGCCAGCAGCTTGGGGGGCTCTGGGGCCAACGTCCTGACTTTC. Amino acid sequence: CASSLGGSGANVLTF.